There are many counts of the clone carrying this T cell receptor (beta chain). Its cognate antigen is unknown. This sample is drawn from a study of T cells after yellow fever vaccination. The overall study: Fractions of low cell number were prepared using SMART-Seq v4 Ultra Low Input.

This CDR3 has 12 amino acids. Germline assignment: CDR1 SGHRS and CDR2 YFSETQ. Trimming stripped 4 bases from V and 4 bases from J, with 8 bases between. Broader study findings: It was the secondary response that reached its peak faster, day 5 versus 15, but it was weaker. Reappearance after the booster was observed for most primary-vaccination clones (roughly 97% CD4, roughly 90% CD8).

Each CDR3 protein gets one entry after TCRdb re-called the 5' RACE reads with MiXCR. Here the sample spans a few hundred thousand distinct CDR3 sequences, approximately 3.9% being singletons. The chain employs TRBV5-1 and TRBJ1-1; TRBD1 might be the D (6 bases). This specimen consisted of PBMCs, obtained on the day of the yellow fever booster vaccination. This receptor was identified in a man aged 18 to 35 who received the YFV17D yellow fever vaccine. CDR3 bases: TGCGCCAGCAGCCTCAGGGGCACTGAAGCTTTCTTT. As protein: CASSLRGTEAFF.